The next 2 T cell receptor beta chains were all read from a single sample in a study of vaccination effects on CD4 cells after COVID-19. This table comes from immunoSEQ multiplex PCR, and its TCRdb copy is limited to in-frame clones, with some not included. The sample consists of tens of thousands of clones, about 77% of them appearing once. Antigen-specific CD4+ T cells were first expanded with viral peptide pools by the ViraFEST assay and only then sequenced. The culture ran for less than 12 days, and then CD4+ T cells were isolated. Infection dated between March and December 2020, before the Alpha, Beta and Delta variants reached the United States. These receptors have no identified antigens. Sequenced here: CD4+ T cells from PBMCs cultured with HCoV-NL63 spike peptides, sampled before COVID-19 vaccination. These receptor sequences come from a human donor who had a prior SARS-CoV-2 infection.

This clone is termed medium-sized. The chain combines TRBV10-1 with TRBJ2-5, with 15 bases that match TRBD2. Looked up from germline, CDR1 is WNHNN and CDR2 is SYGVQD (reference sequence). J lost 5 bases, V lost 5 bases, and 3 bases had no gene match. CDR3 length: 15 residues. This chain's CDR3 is CASSRTSGRAETQYF. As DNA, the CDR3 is TGCGCCAGCAGTCGGACTAGCGGGAGGGCCGAGACCCAGTACTTC.

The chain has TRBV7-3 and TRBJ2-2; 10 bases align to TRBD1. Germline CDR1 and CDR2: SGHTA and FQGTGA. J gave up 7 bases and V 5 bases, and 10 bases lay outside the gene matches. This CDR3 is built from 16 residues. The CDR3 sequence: CASSPPGQGIGGELFF. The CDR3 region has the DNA TGTGCCAGCAGCCCTCCGGGACAGGGGATCGGCGGGGAGCTGTTTTTT.